What follows are 4 T cell receptor beta chains derived from one specimen sequenced in a study of molecular identifiers for immune sequencing clone quantification. TCRdb ran MiXCR on the PCR reads and lists one entry per CDR3 protein. The table records over 600,000 distinct CDR3 sequences, about 20% of them present only once. What was sequenced was naive CD8+ T cells from blood, with Jurkat cell RNA spiked in. Subset indicated: FACS-sorted CD8+CD4-CCR7+CD45RA+ naive T cells. All receptors derive from a human donor in good health. Some libraries in this study had Jurkat cell RNA spiked in.

V gene TRBV30 combines with J gene TRBJ2-5; D is unclear. V dropped 4 bases and J dropped 6 bases, with 9 bases sitting between them. CDR3 length: 11 residues. Germline CDR1 and CDR2: GTSNPN and SVGIG (reference sequence). Here the CDR3 DNA reads TGTGCCTGGATGGAAGGGCAGACCCAGTACTTC. Protein sequence: CAWMEGQTQYF. Variable domain in full (rest from reference TRBV30 and TRBJ2-5): SQTIHQWPATLVQPVGSPLSLECTVEGTSNPNLYWYRQAAGRGLQLLFYSVGIGQISSEVPQNLSASRPQDRQFILSSKKLLLSDSGFYLCAWMEGQTQYFGPGTRLLVL.

On this clonotype: One junction end disagrees with the germline gene, perhaps due to a read error. V is TRBV4-3 and J is TRBJ1-2; TRBD1 might be the D (6 bases). The CDR3 consists of 16 residues. The V gene's germline CDR1 is LGHNA and CDR2 YSLEER. CDR3 sequence (DNA): TGCGCCGGCAGCCAGGTACAGGCCTTAGGGGGAGAAGGCTACACCTTC. It is translated as CAGSQVQALGGEGYTF.

There are many counts of this clonotype. The chain carries TRBV7-2 and TRBJ2-7; 11 nucleotides match TRBD1. CDR1 is SGHTA and CDR2 is FQGNSA in the germline V gene. The CDR3 contains 16 residues. V dropped 6 bases and J dropped 2; count of bases not matched to a gene: 9. The CDR3 nucleotides are TGTGCCAGCAGGACCCTCGGGGGACAGGGGGCCTACGAGCAGTACTTC. It is translated as CASRTLGGQGAYEQYF.

This clonotype was found many times. The gene calls are TRBV4-1 and TRBJ2-7; 8 bases fit TRBD1. The junction had 5 bases not matched to a gene; V was cut back by 1 base and J by 3 bases. This CDR3 is built from 15 residues. Germline CDR1 reads MGHRA; CDR2 reads YSYEKL. This CDR3 reads CASSQVGQGGYEQYF. The CDR3 nucleotides are TGCGCCAGCAGCCAAGTTGGACAGGGCGGCTACGAGCAGTACTTC.